A selection of T cell receptor beta chains follows, all from one sample in a study of cytomegalovirus exposure and HLA in healthy donors. The data were produced by immunoSEQ multiplex PCR, yet TCRdb's version contains in-frame clones alone and is incomplete. The repertoire has fewer than 150,000 clones, around three quarters of them found once; the top ten carry 3.5% to 4%. Specimen: PBMCs. These receptors were obtained from a human donor in good health. Each CDR3 is given with its conserved first and last residue. A D gene is named only where the DNA matches it firmly. Size is omitted from some rows. Given values are once, few, many or a class for expanded clones.

CDR3aa	CDR3nt	j_gene	abundance	v_gene	d_gene
CASGSGQGGGLGGYTF	TGTGCTAGTGGTTCGGGCCAAGGGGGGGGCCTTGGCGGCTACACCTTC	TRBJ1-2	-	TRBV12-5	-
CASSASDRSQPQHF	TGTGCCAGCAGCGCCTCGGATCGGAGTCAGCCCCAGCATTTT	TRBJ1-5	-	TRBV2	-
CAISAGDVSGNTIYF	TGTGCCATCAGCGCGGGCGACGTCTCTGGAAACACCATATATTTT	TRBJ1-3	-	TRBV10-3	-
CASSPTPGGTDTQYF	TGTGCCAGCTCACCAACGCCAGGGGGCACAGATACGCAGTATTTT	TRBJ2-3	-	TRBV18	-
CASSLVGRYEQYF	TGCGCCAGCAGCTTGGTGGGGAGGTACGAGCAGTACTTC	TRBJ2-7	-	TRBV5-1	-
CSVGRETQYF	TGCAGCGTTGGGAGAGAGACCCAGTACTTC	TRBJ2-5	-	TRBV29-1	-
CAWRYQETQYF	TGTGCCTGGCGGTACCAAGAGACCCAGTACTTC	TRBJ2-5	-	TRBV30	-
CASSTRDYNEQFF	TGTGCCAGCAGTACCCGGGACTACAATGAGCAGTTCTTC	TRBJ2-1	-	TRBV28	-
CASSPGQGEQFF	TGTGCCAGCTCACCGGGACAGGGAGAGCAGTTCTTC	TRBJ2-1	-	TRBV18	TRBD1
CASSLGGLAYGYTF	TGTGCCAGCAGTTTAGGGGGCTTGGCCTATGGCTACACCTTC	TRBJ1-2	-	TRBV28	-
CASSPHLTGTGGRETQYF	TGTGCCAGTAGTCCACACCTAACCGGGACAGGGGGCAGGGAGACCCAGTACTTC	TRBJ2-5	-	TRBV19	TRBD1
CASTTGGAGANVLTF	TGTGCCAGCACCACAGGGGGGGCTGGGGCCAACGTCCTGACTTTC	TRBJ2-6	-	TRBV6-5	-
CASSEAPGLRYEQYF	TGTGCCAGCAGCGAAGCTCCGGGACTCCGATACGAGCAGTACTTC	TRBJ2-7	-	TRBV7-2	-
CASRRDRGFPGELFF	TGTGCCAGCAGACGGGACAGGGGTTTCCCCGGGGAGCTGTTTTTT	TRBJ2-2	-	TRBV6-5	TRBD1
CASSLRQGASGNTIYF	TGTGCCAGCAGCTTGAGGCAGGGGGCGTCTGGAAACACCATATATTTT	TRBJ1-3	-	TRBV5-6	TRBD1
CASSVLTGQGVKGYTF	TGTGCCAGCAGCGTCCTAACGGGACAGGGGGTAAAAGGCTACACCTTC	TRBJ1-2	-	TRBV5-6	TRBD1
CASSQRPRGTGFTDTQYF	TGCGCCAGCAGTCAAAGGCCACGAGGAACAGGCTTCACAGATACGCAGTATTTT	TRBJ2-3	-	TRBV23-1	-
CSAAGTYEQYF	TGCAGTGCTGCGGGAACATACGAGCAGTACTTC	TRBJ2-7	-	TRBV20-1	-
CASSRERTFTEAFF	TGTGCCAGCAGTCGCGAGCGGACCTTCACTGAAGCTTTCTTT	TRBJ1-1	few	TRBV5-4	-
CASSEVWSGITEQFF	TGTGCCAGCAGTGAGGTTTGGAGCGGGATTACTGAGCAGTTCTTC	TRBJ2-1	-	TRBV25-1	TRBD2
CASSFAPVGVGYQPQHF	TGTGCCAGCAGTTTTGCGCCAGTAGGGGTTGGGTATCAGCCCCAGCATTTT	TRBJ1-5	-	TRBV27	-
CASSGRGGRAGEQYF	TGTGCCAGCAGCGGACGGGGGGGGCGGGCCGGCGAGCAGTACTTC	TRBJ2-7	-	TRBV9	TRBD2
CASRDRGPDNSPLHF	TGTGCCAGCAGGGACAGGGGGCCGGATAATTCACCCCTCCACTTT	TRBJ1-6	-	TRBV2	TRBD1
CASSLHEISGNTIYF	TGTGCCAGCAGCTTGCACGAGATCTCTGGAAACACCATATATTTT	TRBJ1-3	-	TRBV7-2	-
CASSFQWESGSGWETQYF	TGTGCCAGCAGTTTTCAATGGGAGTCCGGATCGGGCTGGGAGACCCAGTACTTC	TRBJ2-5	-	TRBV27	-
CASSPYRGEAGNTIYF	TGTGCCAGCAGTCCGTACAGGGGGGAAGCTGGAAACACCATATATTTT	TRBJ1-3	once	TRBV28	TRBD1
CASSPTWETVEFF	TGTGCCAGCTCACCAACCTGGGAGACCGTAGAGTTCTTC	TRBJ2-1	-	TRBV18	-
CASRRDRGFSYEQYF	TGTGCCAGTAGACGAGACAGGGGGTTCTCCTACGAGCAGTACTTC	TRBJ2-7	few	TRBV28	TRBD1
CASSERAGGFPGTDTQYF	TGTGCCAGCAGTGAAAGAGCGGGAGGGTTCCCCGGGACAGATACGCAGTATTTT	TRBJ2-3	few	TRBV25-1	TRBD2
CASSLAGDRSLNTGELFF	TGCGCCAGCAGCTTGGCGGGGGACAGGTCGCTGAACACCGGGGAGCTGTTTTTT	TRBJ2-2	-	TRBV5-1	TRBD1
CAWSVQQGNNEKLFF	TGTGCCTGGAGTGTACAACAGGGCAATAATGAAAAACTGTTTTTT	TRBJ1-4	-	TRBV30	-